These T cell receptor beta chains were read from a single sample in a study of shared clonotypes between healthy human individuals. Measured with immunoSEQ multiplex PCR; TCRdb has only the in-frame clones, and not every one. The data hold around 700,000 clones, with roughly 72% observed a single time. The sample comprised memory CD4+ T cells sorted from blood. All receptors come from a woman under 40 in good health. CDR3s include the opening cysteine and the closing phenylalanine or tryptophan. The D gene is left open where the match is weak. Rows give clone size only sometimes, using once, few, many, or a class for an expanded clone.

D gene: TRBD2; J gene: TRBJ2-7; V gene: TRBV11-2; clone size: NA; CDR3 DNA: TGTGCCAGCAGCTGGATTAGCGGGAGGGCCTACGAGCAGTACTTC; CDR3 protein: CASSWISGRAYEQYF
D gene: TRBD1; J gene: TRBJ1-5; V gene: TRBV28; clone size: NA; CDR3 DNA: TGTGCCAGCAGTTTAGTGCAACCCAGGGGGCAGCCCCAGCATTTT; CDR3 protein: CASSLVQPRGQPQHF
D gene: NA; J gene: TRBJ2-3; V gene: TRBV5-1; clone size: few; CDR3 DNA: TGCGCCAGCAGCTTGGCGGCCAACCGCTTCACAGATACGCAGTATTTT; CDR3 protein: CASSLAANRFTDTQYF
D gene: TRBD1; J gene: TRBJ2-4; V gene: TRBV30; clone size: NA; CDR3 DNA: TGTGCCTGGAGTGGACAGGGTTACATTCAGTACTTC; CDR3 protein: CAWSGQGYIQYF
D gene: NA; J gene: TRBJ2-2; V gene: TRBV28; clone size: few; CDR3 DNA: TGTGCCAGCAGTTCAACACCCGGTCAGGGCCGGGAGCTGTTTTTT; CDR3 protein: CASSSTPGQGRELFF
D gene: NA; J gene: TRBJ2-5; V gene: TRBV28; clone size: NA; CDR3 DNA: TGTGCCAGCAGCTTGGGAGCCGAGACCCAGTACTTC; CDR3 protein: CASSLGAETQYF
D gene: NA; J gene: TRBJ1-2; V gene: TRBV5-1; clone size: NA; CDR3 DNA: TGCGCCAGCAGACCCTATTCGGGGGGGTCGGTGTATGGCTACACCTTC; CDR3 protein: CASRPYSGGSVYGYTF
D gene: TRBD2; J gene: TRBJ2-1; V gene: TRBV14; clone size: NA; CDR3 DNA: TGTGCCAGCAGCCGGACTAGCGGGAGGGGGTCGACGCACAATGAGCAGTTCTTC; CDR3 protein: CASSRTSGRGSTHNEQFF
D gene: NA; J gene: TRBJ2-5; V gene: TRBV6-6; clone size: once; CDR3 DNA: TGTGCCAGCAGTTTCGGCCCGCAAGAGACCCAGTACTTC; CDR3 protein: CASSFGPQETQYF
D gene: TRBD1; J gene: TRBJ2-7; V gene: TRBV6-1; clone size: NA; CDR3 DNA: TGTGCCAGCAGGGGGGGACAGGGAACCTACGAGCAGTACTTC; CDR3 protein: CASRGGQGTYEQYF
D gene: NA; J gene: TRBJ2-5; V gene: TRBV28; clone size: NA; CDR3 DNA: TGTGCCAGCAGTAGACGACTAGTTGGGGGGGAGACCCAGTACTTC; CDR3 protein: CASSRRLVGGETQYF
D gene: TRBD2; J gene: TRBJ2-2; V gene: TRBV2; clone size: NA; CDR3 DNA: TGTGCCAGCAAGTTACTAGCGGGAGTAACCGGGGAGCTGTTTTTT; CDR3 protein: CASKLLAGVTGELFF
D gene: NA; J gene: TRBJ1-5; V gene: TRBV28; clone size: NA; CDR3 DNA: TGTGCCAGCACCCTAGGGGGGGCTAGCAATCAGCCCCAGCATTTT; CDR3 protein: CASTLGGASNQPQHF
D gene: TRBD1; J gene: TRBJ1-1; V gene: TRBV11-2; clone size: NA; CDR3 DNA: TGTGCCAGCAGCTTGATACAGGGGAGGAACACTGAAGCTTTCTTT; CDR3 protein: CASSLIQGRNTEAFF
D gene: TRBD2; J gene: TRBJ2-1; V gene: TRBV5-1; clone size: few; CDR3 DNA: TGCGCCAGCAGAAGAGGACTAGCGGGAGCACTAGAGCAGTTCTTC; CDR3 protein: CASRRGLAGALEQFF
D gene: NA; J gene: TRBJ2-1; V gene: TRBV18; clone size: few; CDR3 DNA: TGTGCCAGCTCACCTCGAGGGATTTACAATGAGCAGTTCTTC; CDR3 protein: CASSPRGIYNEQFF
D gene: TRBD1; J gene: TRBJ2-5; V gene: TRBV19; clone size: NA; CDR3 DNA: TGTGCCAGTAGTACCCTACAGGGGCGGAAGACCCAGTACTTC; CDR3 protein: CASSTLQGRKTQYF
D gene: TRBD2; J gene: TRBJ2-5; V gene: TRBV18; clone size: once; CDR3 DNA: TGTGCCAGCTCTGATCCGGGACTAGCGGTACAGACCCAGTACTTC; CDR3 protein: CASSDPGLAVQTQYF
D gene: NA; J gene: TRBJ2-7; V gene: TRBV19; clone size: NA; CDR3 DNA: TGTGCCAGTAGTCCCCGGGGAGGACGGGGCTACGAGCAGTACTTC; CDR3 protein: CASSPRGGRGYEQYF
D gene: NA; J gene: TRBJ2-7; V gene: TRBV5-1; clone size: few; CDR3 DNA: TGCGCCAGCAAGGCAGGCCCGAGCTCCTACGAGCAGTACTTC; CDR3 protein: CASKAGPSSYEQYF
D gene: TRBD1; J gene: TRBJ1-4; V gene: TRBV7-2; clone size: NA; CDR3 DNA: TGTGCCAGCTCCTCGTCTCCGAGCAGGGGGCGCTTTCATGGACTGTTTTTT; CDR3 protein: CASSSSPSRGRFHGLFF
D gene: NA; J gene: TRBJ2-7; V gene: TRBV10-3; clone size: many; CDR3 DNA: TGTGCCATCAGGGCGACACTCAGCTCCTACGAGCAGTACTTC; CDR3 protein: CAIRATLSSYEQYF
D gene: NA; J gene: TRBJ2-5; V gene: TRBV6-1; clone size: NA; CDR3 DNA: TGTGCCAGCAGTGGCCAAGCCCAGGAGACCCAGTACTTC; CDR3 protein: CASSGQAQETQYF
D gene: NA; J gene: TRBJ1-4; V gene: TRBV25-1; clone size: NA; CDR3 DNA: TGTGCCAGCGGAACGGCAGGAGTACGGGAAAAACTGTTTTTT; CDR3 protein: CASGTAGVREKLFF
D gene: NA; J gene: TRBJ1-5; V gene: TRBV10-3; clone size: NA; CDR3 DNA: TGTGCCATCAGTGAAACCGGCGGCGGGAGTGTGGGTAGCAATCAGCCCCAGCATTTT; CDR3 protein: CAISETGGGSVGSNQPQHF
D gene: TRBD1; J gene: TRBJ2-5; V gene: TRBV11-1; clone size: NA; CDR3 DNA: TGTGCCAGCAGTTCCTGGGACAGACAAGAGACCCAGTACTTC; CDR3 protein: CASSSWDRQETQYF
D gene: NA; J gene: TRBJ2-5; V gene: TRBV19; clone size: NA; CDR3 DNA: TGTGCCAGTACATCACCGGGCCGCGGGGAGACCCAGTACTTC; CDR3 protein: CASTSPGRGETQYF
D gene: TRBD2; J gene: TRBJ2-3; V gene: TRBV7-9; clone size: NA; CDR3 DNA: TGTGCCAGCAGCTTAGATCTAGCGGGAGCTATCGGTACGCAGTATTTT; CDR3 protein: CASSLDLAGAIGTQYF
D gene: NA; J gene: TRBJ1-5; V gene: TRBV28; clone size: NA; CDR3 DNA: TGTGCCAGCAGTTTAGGGGGGATAGGGAGCAATCAGCCCCAGCATTTT; CDR3 protein: CASSLGGIGSNQPQHF